The subject of this entry is one T cell receptor (beta chain). The antigen is not known. This specimen belongs to a study of OX40 agonist ivuxolimab in advanced cancers. Study in general: Dose-escalation patients had hepatocellular carcinoma, melanoma, renal cell or head and neck cancer.

Study results and caveats: Low normalized clonal expansion also occurred in some nonresponding patients. At 0.1 to 3.0 mg/kg and by week 6, CD4+ and CD8+ T cells in the blood had expanded clonally.

TCRdb's copy holds only in-frame clones and misses some; the assay was immunoSEQ multiplex PCR. The sample holds about 41,000 clones; around 80% are singletons and the top ten take around 2.6%. The CDR3 has 15 amino acids. Germline CDR1 LGHNA, CDR2 YNFKEQ. V lost 0 bases, J lost 1 base, and 7 bases lay in between. This specimen consisted of CD4+ or CD8+ T cells sorted from blood, obtained in a trial of the OX40 agonist ivuxolimab. The V call is TRBV4-2, the J call TRBJ1-5, with TRBD1 as a possible D gene (5 bases). The clonotype originates from an adult with an advanced solid tumor such as melanoma, head and neck, liver or kidney cancer. The CDR3 sequence is CASSQEGASNQPQHF. The CDR3 DNA reads TGTGCCAGCAGCCAAGAAGGGGCAAGCAATCAGCCCCAGCATTTT.